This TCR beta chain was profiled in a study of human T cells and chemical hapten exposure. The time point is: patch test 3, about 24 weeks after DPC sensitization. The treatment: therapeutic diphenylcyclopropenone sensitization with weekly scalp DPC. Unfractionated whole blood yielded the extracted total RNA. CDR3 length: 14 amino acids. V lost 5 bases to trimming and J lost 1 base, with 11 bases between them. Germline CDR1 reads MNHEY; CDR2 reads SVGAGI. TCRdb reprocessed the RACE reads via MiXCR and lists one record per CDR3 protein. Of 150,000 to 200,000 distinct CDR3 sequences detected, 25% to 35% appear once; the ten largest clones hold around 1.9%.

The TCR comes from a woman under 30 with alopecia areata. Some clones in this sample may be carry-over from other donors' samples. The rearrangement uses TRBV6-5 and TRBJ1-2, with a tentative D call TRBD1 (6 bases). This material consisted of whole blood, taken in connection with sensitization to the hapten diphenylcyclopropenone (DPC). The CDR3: CASSLVRGNYGYTF. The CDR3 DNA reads TGTGCCAGCAGTCTCGTCAGGGGTAACTATGGCTACACCTTC.